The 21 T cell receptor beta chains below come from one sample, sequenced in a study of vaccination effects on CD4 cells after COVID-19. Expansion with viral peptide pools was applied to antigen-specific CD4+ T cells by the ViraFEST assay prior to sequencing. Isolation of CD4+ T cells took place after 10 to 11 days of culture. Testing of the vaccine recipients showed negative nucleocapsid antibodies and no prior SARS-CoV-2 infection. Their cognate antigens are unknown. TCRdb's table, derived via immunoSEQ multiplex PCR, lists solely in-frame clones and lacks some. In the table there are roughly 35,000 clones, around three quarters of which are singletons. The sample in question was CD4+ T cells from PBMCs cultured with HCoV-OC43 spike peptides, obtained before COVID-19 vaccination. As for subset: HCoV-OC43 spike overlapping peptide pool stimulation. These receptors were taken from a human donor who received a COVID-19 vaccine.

The CDR3 reads CASSFRNQPQHF. CDR3 nucleotides: TGTGCCAGCAGTTTCCGAAATCAGCCCCAGCATTTT. The chain uses TRBV27 and TRBJ1-5; D remains unclear. The V gene's germline CDR1 is MNHEY and CDR2 SMNVEV (reference sequence). The CDR3 contains 12 residues. Trimming stripped 3 bases from V and 4 bases from J, with 4 bases between.

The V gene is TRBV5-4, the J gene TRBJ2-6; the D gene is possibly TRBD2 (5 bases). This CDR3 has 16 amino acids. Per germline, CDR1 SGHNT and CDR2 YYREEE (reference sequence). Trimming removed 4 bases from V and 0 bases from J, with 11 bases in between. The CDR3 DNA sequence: TGTGCCAGCAGCGCCGGACGGGACTCTGGGGCCAACGTCCTGACTTTC. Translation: CASSAGRDSGANVLTF.

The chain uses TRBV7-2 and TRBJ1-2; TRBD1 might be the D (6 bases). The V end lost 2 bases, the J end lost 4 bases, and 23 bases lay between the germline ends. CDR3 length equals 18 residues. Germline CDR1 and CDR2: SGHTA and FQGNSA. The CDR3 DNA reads TGTGCCAGCAGCTTAACGGCCAGTTTGGACAGTAACCCCTATGGCTACACCTTC. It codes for CASSLTASLDSNPYGYTF.

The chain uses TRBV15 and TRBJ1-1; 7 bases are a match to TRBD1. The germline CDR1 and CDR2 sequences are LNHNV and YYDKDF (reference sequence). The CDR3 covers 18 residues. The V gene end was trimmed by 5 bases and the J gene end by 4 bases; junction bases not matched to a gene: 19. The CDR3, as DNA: TGTGCCACCAGCCGACGACCATTGGACAGGTACATGCCCACTGAAGCTTTCTTT. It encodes CATSRRPLDRYMPTEAFF. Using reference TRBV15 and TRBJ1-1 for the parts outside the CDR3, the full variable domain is DAMVIQNPRYQVTQFGKPVTLSCSQTLNHNVMYWYQQKSSQAPKLLFHYYDKDFNNEADTPDNFQSRRPNTSFCFLDIRSPGLGDTAMYLCATSRRPLDRYMPTEAFFGQGTRLTVV.

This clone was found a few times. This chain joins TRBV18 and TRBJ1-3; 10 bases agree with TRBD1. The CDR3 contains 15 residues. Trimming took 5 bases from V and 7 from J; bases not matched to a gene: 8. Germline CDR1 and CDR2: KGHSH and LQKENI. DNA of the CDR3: TGTGCCAGCTCATCGGCGCCGGGACAGGGGAACACCATATATTTT. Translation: CASSSAPGQGNTIYF.

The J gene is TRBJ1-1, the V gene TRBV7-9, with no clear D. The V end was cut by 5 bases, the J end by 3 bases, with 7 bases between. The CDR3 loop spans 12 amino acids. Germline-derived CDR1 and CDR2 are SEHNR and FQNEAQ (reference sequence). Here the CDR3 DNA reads TGTGCCAGCAGCCTCGACTACACTGAAGCTTTCTTT. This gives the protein CASSLDYTEAFF.

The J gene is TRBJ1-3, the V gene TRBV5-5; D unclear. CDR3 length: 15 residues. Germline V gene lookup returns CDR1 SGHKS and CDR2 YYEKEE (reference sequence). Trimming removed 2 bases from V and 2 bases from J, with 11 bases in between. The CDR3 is CASSFYSQAGNTIYF. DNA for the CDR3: TGTGCCAGCAGCTTTTATAGTCAGGCTGGAAACACCATATATTTT.

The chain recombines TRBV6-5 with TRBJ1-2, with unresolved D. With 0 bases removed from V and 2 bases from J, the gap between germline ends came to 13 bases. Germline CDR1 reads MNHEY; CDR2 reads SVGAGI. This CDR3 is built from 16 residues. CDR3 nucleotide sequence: TGTGCCAGCAGTTACTCGGGGAGCCCGAGGAACTATGGCTACACCTTC. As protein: CASSYSGSPRNYGYTF.

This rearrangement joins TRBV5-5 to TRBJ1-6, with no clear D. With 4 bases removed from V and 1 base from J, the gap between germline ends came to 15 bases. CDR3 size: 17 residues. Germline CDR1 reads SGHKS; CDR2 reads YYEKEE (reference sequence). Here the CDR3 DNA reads TGTGCCAGCAGCCTCCGCGAGAGCAGGTCCTATAATTCACCCCTCCACTTT. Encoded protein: CASSLRESRSYNSPLHF.

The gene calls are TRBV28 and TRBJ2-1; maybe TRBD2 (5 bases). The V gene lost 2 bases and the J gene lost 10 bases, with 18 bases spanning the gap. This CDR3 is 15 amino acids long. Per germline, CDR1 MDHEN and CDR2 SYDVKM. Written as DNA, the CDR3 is TGTGCCAGCAGTTTAAGATGGGAGCGGCTGGCCGAGCAGTTCTTC. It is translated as CASSLRWERLAEQFF.

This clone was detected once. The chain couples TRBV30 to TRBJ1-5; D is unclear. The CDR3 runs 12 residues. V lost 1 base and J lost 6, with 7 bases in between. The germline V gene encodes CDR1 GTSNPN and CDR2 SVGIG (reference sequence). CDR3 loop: CAWSGPGQPQHF. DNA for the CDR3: TGTGCCTGGAGTGGACCGGGTCAGCCCCAGCATTTT.

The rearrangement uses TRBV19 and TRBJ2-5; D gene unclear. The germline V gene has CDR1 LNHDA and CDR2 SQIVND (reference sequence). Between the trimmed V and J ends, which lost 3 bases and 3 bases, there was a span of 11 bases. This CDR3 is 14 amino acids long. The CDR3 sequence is CASSIAGFEETQYF. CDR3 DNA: TGTGCCAGTAGTATCGCCGGTTTCGAAGAGACCCAGTACTTC.

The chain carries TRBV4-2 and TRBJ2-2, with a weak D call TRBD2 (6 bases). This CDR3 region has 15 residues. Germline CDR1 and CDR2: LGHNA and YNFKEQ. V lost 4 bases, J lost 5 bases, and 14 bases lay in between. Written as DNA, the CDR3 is TGTGCCAGCAGCCGGGGAGGCCCGAGGACCGGGGAGCTGTTTTTT. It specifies CASSRGGPRTGELFF.

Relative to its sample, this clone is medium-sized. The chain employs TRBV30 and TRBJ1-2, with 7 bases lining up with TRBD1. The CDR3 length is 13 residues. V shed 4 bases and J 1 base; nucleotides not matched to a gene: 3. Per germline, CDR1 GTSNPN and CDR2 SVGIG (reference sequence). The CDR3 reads CAWKGQNNYGYTF. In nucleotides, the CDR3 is TGTGCCTGGAAGGGACAGAATAACTATGGCTACACCTTC.

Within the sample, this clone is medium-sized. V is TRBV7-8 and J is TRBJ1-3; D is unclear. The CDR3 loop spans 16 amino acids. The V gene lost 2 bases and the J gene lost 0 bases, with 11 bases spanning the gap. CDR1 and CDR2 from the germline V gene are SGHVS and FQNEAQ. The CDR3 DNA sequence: TGTGCCAGCAGCTTATTCCGGCAGTCCTCTGGAAACACCATATATTTT. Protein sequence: CASSLFRQSSGNTIYF. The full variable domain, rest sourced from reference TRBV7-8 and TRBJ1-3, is GAGVSQSPRYKVAKRGQDVALRCDPISGHVSLFWYQQALGQGPEFLTYFQNEAQLDKSGLPSDRFFAERPEGSVSTLKIQRTQQEDSAVYLCASSLFRQSSGNTIYFGEGSWLTVV.

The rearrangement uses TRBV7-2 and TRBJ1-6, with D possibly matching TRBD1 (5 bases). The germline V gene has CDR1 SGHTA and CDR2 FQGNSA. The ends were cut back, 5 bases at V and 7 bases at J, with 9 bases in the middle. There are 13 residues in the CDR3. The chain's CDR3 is CASSPGGNSPLHF. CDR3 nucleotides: TGTGCCAGCAGCCCGGGGGGGAATTCACCCCTCCACTTT.

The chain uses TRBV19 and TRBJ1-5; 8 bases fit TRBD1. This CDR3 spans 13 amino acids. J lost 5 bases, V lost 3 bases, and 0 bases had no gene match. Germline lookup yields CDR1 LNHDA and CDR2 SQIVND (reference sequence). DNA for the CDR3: TGTGCCAGTAGTATGGACAGGGATCAGCCCCAGCATTTT. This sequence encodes CASSMDRDQPQHF.

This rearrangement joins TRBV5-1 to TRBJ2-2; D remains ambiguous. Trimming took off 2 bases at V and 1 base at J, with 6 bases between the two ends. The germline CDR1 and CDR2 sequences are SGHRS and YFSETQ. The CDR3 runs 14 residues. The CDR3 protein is CASSLDWNTGELFF. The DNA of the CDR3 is TGCGCCAGCAGCTTAGACTGGAACACCGGGGAGCTGTTTTTT.

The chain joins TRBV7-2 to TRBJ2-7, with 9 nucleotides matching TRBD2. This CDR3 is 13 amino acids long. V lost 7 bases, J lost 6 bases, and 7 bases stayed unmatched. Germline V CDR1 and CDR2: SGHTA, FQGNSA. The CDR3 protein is CASKQAGGREQYF. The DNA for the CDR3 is TGTGCCAGCAAGCAGGCGGGGGGGCGCGAGCAGTACTTC.

The chain's CDR3 is CASSLDLWGGYGYTF. The CDR3 DNA is TGTGCCAGCAGCTTAGATCTCTGGGGAGGCTATGGCTACACCTTC. This chain links TRBV11-2 with TRBJ1-2; D remains unclear. V dropped 0 bases and J dropped 4 bases, with 12 bases sitting between them. The CDR3 loop spans 15 amino acids. Looked up from germline, CDR1 is SGHAT and CDR2 is FQNNGV.

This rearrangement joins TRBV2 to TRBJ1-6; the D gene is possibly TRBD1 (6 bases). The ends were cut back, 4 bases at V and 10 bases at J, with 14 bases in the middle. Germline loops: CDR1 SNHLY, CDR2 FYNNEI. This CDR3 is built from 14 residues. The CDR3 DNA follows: TGTGCCAGCAGTGGGTACCCGAGGGGGTCACCCCTCCACTTT. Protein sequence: CASSGYPRGSPLHF.